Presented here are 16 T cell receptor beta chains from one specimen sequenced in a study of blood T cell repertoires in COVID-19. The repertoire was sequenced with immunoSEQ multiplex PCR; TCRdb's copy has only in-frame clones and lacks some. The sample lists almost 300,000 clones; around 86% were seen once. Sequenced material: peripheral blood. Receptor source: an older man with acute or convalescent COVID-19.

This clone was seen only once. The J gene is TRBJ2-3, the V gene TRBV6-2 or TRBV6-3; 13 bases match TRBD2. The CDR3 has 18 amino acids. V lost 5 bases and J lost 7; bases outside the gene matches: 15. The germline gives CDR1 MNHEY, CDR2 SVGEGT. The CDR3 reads CASSQTSGGPVGMNTQYF. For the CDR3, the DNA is TGTGCCAGCAGTCAGACTAGCGGGGGGCCTGTAGGTATGAATACGCAGTATTTT.

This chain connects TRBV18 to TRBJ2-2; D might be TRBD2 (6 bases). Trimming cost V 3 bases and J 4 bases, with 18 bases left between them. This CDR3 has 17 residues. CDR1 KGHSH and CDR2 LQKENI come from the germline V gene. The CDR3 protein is CASSPPGVGRGTGELFF. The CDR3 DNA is TGTGCCAGCTCACCCCCCGGCGTGGGGCGGGGCACCGGGGAGCTGTTTTTT.

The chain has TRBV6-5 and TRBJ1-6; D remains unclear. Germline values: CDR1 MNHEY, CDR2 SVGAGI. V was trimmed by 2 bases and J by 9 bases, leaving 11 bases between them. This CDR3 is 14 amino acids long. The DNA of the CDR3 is TGTGCCAGCAGTTACATGATCAACGGTTCACCCCTCCACTTT. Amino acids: CASSYMINGSPLHF.

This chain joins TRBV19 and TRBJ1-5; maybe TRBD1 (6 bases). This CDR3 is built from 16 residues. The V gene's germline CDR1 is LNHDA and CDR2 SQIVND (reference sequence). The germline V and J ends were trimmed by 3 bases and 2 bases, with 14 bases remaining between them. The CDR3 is CASSIPRAGGNQPQHF. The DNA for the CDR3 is TGTGCCAGTAGTATCCCCCGGGCAGGGGGCAATCAGCCCCAGCATTTT.

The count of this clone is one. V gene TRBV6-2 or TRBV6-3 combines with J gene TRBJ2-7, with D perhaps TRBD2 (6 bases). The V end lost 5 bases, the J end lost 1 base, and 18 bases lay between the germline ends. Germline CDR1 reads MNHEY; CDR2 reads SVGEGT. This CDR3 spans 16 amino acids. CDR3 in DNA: TGTGCCAGCAGTGGGGCTCGGGGGACCGGGTCCTACGAGCAGTACTTC. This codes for CASSGARGTGSYEQYF.

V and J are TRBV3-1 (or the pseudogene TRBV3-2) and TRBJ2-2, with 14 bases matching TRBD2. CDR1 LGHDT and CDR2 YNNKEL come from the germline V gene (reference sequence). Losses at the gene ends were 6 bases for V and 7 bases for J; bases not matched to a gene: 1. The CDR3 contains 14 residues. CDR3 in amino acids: CASSGLAGGGELFF. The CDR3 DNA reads TGTGCCAGCAGTGGACTAGCGGGGGGCGGGGAGCTGTTTTTT.

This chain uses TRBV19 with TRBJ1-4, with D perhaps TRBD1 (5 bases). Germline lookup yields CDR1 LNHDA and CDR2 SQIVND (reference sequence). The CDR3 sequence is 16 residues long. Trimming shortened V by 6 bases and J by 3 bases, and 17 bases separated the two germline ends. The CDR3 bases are TGTGCCAGTAGGACGGGACTCTTGGCAGCTAATGAAAAACTGTTTTTT. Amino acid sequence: CASRTGLLAANEKLFF.

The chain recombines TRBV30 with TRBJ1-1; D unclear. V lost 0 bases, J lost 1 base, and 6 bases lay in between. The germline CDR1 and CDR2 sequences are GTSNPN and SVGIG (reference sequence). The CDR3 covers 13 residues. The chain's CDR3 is CAWSVVGNTEAFF. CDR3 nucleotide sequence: TGTGCCTGGAGTGTTGTCGGGAACACTGAAGCTTTCTTT. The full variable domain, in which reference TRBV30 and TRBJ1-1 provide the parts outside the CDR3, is SQTIHQWPATLVQPVGSPLSLECTVEGTSNPNLYWYRQAAGRGLQLLFYSVGIGQISSEVPQNLSASRPQDRQFILSSKKLLLSDSGFYLCAWSVVGNTEAFFGQGTRLTVV.

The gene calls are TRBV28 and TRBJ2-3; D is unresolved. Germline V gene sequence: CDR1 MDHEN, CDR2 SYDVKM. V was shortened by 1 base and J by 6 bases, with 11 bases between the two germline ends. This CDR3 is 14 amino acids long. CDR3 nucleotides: TGTGCCAGCAGTTTATCACAAGTCCCGGATACGCAGTATTTT. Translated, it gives CASSLSQVPDTQYF.

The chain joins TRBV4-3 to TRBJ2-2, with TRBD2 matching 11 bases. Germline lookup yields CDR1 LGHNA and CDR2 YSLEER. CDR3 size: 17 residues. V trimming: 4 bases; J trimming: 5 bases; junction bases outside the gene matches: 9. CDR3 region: CASSPPTSGSPTGELFF. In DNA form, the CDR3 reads TGCGCCAGCAGCCCACCCACTAGCGGGAGTCCTACCGGGGAGCTGTTTTTT.

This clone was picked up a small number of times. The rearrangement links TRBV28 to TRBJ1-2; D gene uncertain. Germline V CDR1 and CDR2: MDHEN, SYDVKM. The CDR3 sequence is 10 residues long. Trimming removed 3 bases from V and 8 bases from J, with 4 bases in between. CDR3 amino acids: CASSFTGYTF. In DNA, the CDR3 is TGTGCCAGCAGTTTTACAGGCTACACCTTC.

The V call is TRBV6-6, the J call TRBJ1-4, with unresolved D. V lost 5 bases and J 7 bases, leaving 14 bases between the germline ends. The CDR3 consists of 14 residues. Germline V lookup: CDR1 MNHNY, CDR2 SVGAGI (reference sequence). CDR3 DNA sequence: TGTGCCAGCAGTCCGTCGGGGATCGTTGAAAAACTGTTTTTT. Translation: CASSPSGIVEKLFF.

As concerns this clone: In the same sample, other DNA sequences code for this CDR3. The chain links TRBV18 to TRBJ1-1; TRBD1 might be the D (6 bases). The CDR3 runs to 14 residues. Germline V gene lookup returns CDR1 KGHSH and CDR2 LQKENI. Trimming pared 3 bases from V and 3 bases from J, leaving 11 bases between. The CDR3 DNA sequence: TGTGCCAGCTCACCCCTGACAGGAGACACTGAAGCTTTCTTT. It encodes CASSPLTGDTEAFF.

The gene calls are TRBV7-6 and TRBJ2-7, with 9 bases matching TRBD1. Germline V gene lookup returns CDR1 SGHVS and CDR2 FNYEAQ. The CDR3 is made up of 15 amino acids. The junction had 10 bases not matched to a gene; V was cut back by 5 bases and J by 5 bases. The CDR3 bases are TGTGCCAGCAGCCGTTCCGGGACAGGGACCGACGAGCAGTACTTC. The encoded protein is CASSRSGTGTDEQYF.

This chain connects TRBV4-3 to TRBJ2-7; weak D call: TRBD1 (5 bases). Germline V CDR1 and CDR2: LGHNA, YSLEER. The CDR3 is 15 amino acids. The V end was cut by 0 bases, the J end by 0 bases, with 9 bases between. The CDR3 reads CASSQDTGSSYEQYF. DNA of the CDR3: TGCGCCAGCAGCCAAGACACAGGTAGCTCCTACGAGCAGTACTTC.

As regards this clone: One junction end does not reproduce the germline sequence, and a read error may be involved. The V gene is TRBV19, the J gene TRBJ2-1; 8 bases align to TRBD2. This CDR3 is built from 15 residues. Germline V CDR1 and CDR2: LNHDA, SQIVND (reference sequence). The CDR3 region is CASSMELAAPPRPVF. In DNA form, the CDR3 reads TGTGCCAGTAGTATGGAACTAGCGGCGCCCCCCCGCCCGGTCTTC.